This T cell receptor beta chain was recovered during a study of T-cell reconstitution after alpha-beta-depleted transplantation in children. Molecular barcoding with unique molecular identifiers was used for the TCRbeta library. Each CDR3 protein is one row after TCRdb ran MiXCR on the PCR reads. The sample carries just over 350,000 distinct CDR3 sequences, 13% recorded once. Between the trimmed V and J ends, which lost 5 bases and 5 bases, there was a span of 12 bases. The CDR3 length is 13 residues. Germline CDR1 PRHDT, CDR2 FYEKMQ (reference sequence). This clonotype has only a few counts. The receptor's source is a human donor who donated a stem cell graft to a child with Fanconi anemia. The sequences come from PBMCs, collected from the stem cell graft. V is TRBV13 and J is TRBJ2-5; D unclear. Here the CDR3 DNA reads TGTGCCAGCAGCCTCCCGTCGGTGGAGACCCAGTACTTC. This sequence encodes CASSLPSVETQYF.